This T cell receptor (beta chain) was identified during a study of spatial heterogeneity in lung cancer. Study background: The count of detected beta-chain sequences consistently exceeded that of alpha-chain sequences. Within raw reads, each unique TCR and UMI combination appeared on average more than ten times.

The time point was: sample taken at primary tumor resection. Material for sequencing was whole RNA from tumor, nontumor lung or frozen PBMC, left unsorted. With 1 base removed from V and 1 base from J, the gap between germline ends came to 9 bases. Germline V gene sequence: CDR1 KGHDR, CDR2 SFDVKD. This CDR3 comprises 16 residues. This clonotype was seen many times. Each TCR cDNA molecule bore a unique molecular identifier. TCRdb recomputed calls from the 5' RACE reads with MiXCR, one row per CDR3 protein. The sample includes about 5,000 distinct CDR3 sequences, around 3.8% of them seen just once. The J gene is TRBJ2-2, the V gene TRBV24-1, with TRBD1 as a possible D gene (6 bases). The sequence came from a male donor with early-stage non-small cell lung cancer. The specimen was normal lung tissue next to the tumor, collected at surgery. The CDR3 spells CATSDFGQKNTGELFF. The CDR3, as DNA: TGTGCCACCAGTGATTTTGGACAGAAGAACACCGGGGAGCTGTTTTTT.